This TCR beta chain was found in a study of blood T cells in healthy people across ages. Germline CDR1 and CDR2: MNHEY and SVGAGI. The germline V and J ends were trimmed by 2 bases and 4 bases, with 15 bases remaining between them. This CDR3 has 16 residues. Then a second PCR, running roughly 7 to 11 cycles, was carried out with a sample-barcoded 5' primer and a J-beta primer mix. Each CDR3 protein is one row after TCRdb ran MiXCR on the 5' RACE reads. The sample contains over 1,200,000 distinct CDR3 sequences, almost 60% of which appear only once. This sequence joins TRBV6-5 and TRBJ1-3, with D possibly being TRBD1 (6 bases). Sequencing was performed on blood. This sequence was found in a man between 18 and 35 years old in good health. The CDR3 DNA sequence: TGTGCCAGCAGTTACCCTGGACAGACGATAGGAAACACCATATATTTT. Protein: CASSYPGQTIGNTIYF.